This T cell receptor beta chain was documented in a study of cytomegalovirus exposure and HLA in healthy donors (dated by TCRdb to 2017 to 2019). Describing the broader study: An earlier analysis of around 600 of the donors reported approximately 270 Gb of sequence data and 100 million to 140 million unique TCR beta sequences from 150 million to 200 million T cells. Around 320 gigabases of sequencing data and roughly 90 million unique TCR sequences were included in an early release covering 550 to 650 HLA-typed donors. Of the approximately 400 genotyped donors, 81% fell in the genetic ancestry cluster associated with self-reported Caucasian donors. The aim of the study was to test whether cataloging public T cell receptors could identify signatures of past pathogen exposure. Using immunosequencing, the study profiled T cell repertoires from some 670 subjects and related those repertoires to cytomegalovirus serostatus. Besides the first cohort of around 700 subjects, a separate validation cohort made up of over 95 different subjects was used. The study combined high-throughput TCR immunosequencing, statistical association of individual TCRs with disease status, and machine learning to predict cytomegalovirus infection status. In a later analysis, previously published TCR beta repertoires from about 640 donors were re-analyzed and high-resolution HLA genotyping was added so that TCR occurrence patterns could be studied. The later analysis used no new phenotypic data to find candidate immune exposures, relying instead on TCR beta sequences and their occurrence across donors. To decide whether each TCR beta V gene segment behaved as functional or pseudogenic, an earlier analysis of fewer than 750 of the donors relied on high-throughput TCR beta sequencing. Donor age, sex, ethnicity and CMV serostatus were compiled together with the repertoire data. Genome-wide SNP genotypes for about three fifths of the roughly 670 donors were used in a later genetic analysis, which treated that subset as a discovery cohort. Every discovery cohort repertoire had been produced on one sequencing platform. HLA typing included class I and class II loci at four-digit resolution. Typing coverage varied by locus: roughly 629-640 donors for A, B, C, DRB1 and DQB1; approximately 560 for DQA1; about 600 for DPA1; approximately 490 for DPB1. Several DR-DQ haplotypes were treated as single units for association and clustering because of strong linkage in the cohort. Among about 370 genotyped donors of the cohort, an average of around 220,000 unique TCR beta nucleotide sequences was sequenced per donor, of which roughly 18% were non-productive. Beyond this particular receptor, the publication reports: Because the 87-base-pair reads could not distinguish some IMGT-functional V segments, including TRBV6-2 and TRBV6-3, those segments were excluded. In this cohort, only TCR beta chains were sequenced, and detectable features were limited by the absence of alpha or paired-chain data. A later analysis found that HLA-associated TCR beta chains were more clonally expanded and had lower generation probabilities than equally common non-associated chains. A group of highly shared sequence variants was considered likely to be a technical artifact of the sequencing pipeline. Most TCR sequences were observed very rarely across donors, whereas some public TCRs were present in many individuals. Because counts were too low, approximately 18 rarely observed V segments, including chromosome 9 orphons, were excluded from the earlier analysis of about 500 of the donors. According to a later genetic analysis, donors in an Asian-associated ancestry cluster had fewer N-insertions in productive TCRs than the approximately 710-donor mean. HLA typing was unavailable for some donors at each locus, so association tests used only the typed subset. CMV serostatus was the only immune exposure information available for the cohort. At a false discovery rate of 0.05, a later analysis linked 16,951 TCR beta sequences to specific HLA alleles. In a later genetic analysis, a missense DCLRE1C variant was associated with V-gene and J-gene trimming of TCR beta chains, and the association was replicated in an independent cohort. In a later analysis, the rate of TCR association differed among HLA loci, with DRB1 alleles having the most associated TCRs and HLA-C alleles having the fewest. Sequencing depth was assumed to be roughly uniform across donors in the presence/absence analyses, though that assumption may not hold. A further reported finding was that TCR beta sequences accurately predicted the HLA-A and HLA-B alleles for most subjects in the first cohort. Linkage disequilibrium might explain the correlated functional status among segregating V segments, but an unknown experimental factor could not be ruled out. A few of the identified cytomegalovirus-associated TCR beta chains were confirmed in vitro to be specific for cytomegalovirus antigens. Assigning TCR associations to individual alleles was difficult when HLA alleles, especially DR and DQ, strongly co-occurred. The authors suggested that the approach could potentially be extended to other disease states and immunological phenotypes. A later analysis reported that several top co-occurrence clusters appeared linked to parvovirus B19, influenza, CMV and Epstein-Barr virus. In both the original and validation cohorts, the classifier was reported to diagnose cytomegalovirus status with high specificity and sensitivity. In the study, approximately 160 TCR beta chains were listed as associated with cytomegalovirus. A later analysis found that most CMV-associated TCR beta chains appeared HLA-restricted, with HLA associations seemingly driven largely by CMV exposure. In an earlier analysis of more than 450 of the donors, most TCR beta V segments were observed in productive rearrangements about 90% or about 30% of the time, broadly matching IMGT annotations.

Notes on this clone: Its recognized antigen is unknown. No base quality values were provided; no much bigger clone lies one nucleotide off.

V lost 7 bases and J lost 2 bases, and the count of bases not matched to a germline gene is 9. Counted from cysteine to phenylalanine, this CDR3 has 14 amino acids. Only CDR3 DNA is held: 42 bases, read in frame from base 1. CDR1 SQVTM and CDR2 ANQGSEA are derived from the germline V gene. The library came from the immunoSEQ multiplex PCR assay. The multiplex PCR relied on a mix of 60 forward primers for TCR Vbeta segments and 13 reverse primers for TCR Jbeta segments. The CDR3 region of rearranged TCR beta genes was amplified from genomic DNA by a multiplex PCR assay. The Illumina HiSeq System was used to sequence the amplified TCR beta libraries as 87-base-pair reads. The published analysis was carried out like this. In a later analysis, tens of millions of unique TCR beta chains were counted across the roughly 670 repertoires, and about 9.9 million of these chains were shared by at least two donors. Raw reads were error-corrected and collapsed into unique sequences with a nearest-neighbor algorithm that merged closely related sequences to remove PCR and sequencing errors. To assign V, D and J gene segments, CDR3 sequences were aligned to IMGT reference sequences. Each retained sequence needed at least a six-nucleotide match to both a V gene segment and a J gene segment. A rearrangement was called productive if the CDR3 had no stop codons and remained in frame with V and J, and every other rearrangement was called non-productive. Following IMGT convention, CDR3 was defined as the stretch from the second conserved V-encoded cysteine up to the conserved J-encoded phenylalanine. The earlier analysis of about 500 of the donors excluded sequences that lacked an unambiguous match to a single V gene segment. In an earlier analysis of a few hundred of the donors, V segments were called functional above 56.7% productive rearrangements and were called segregating when the between-donor standard deviation exceeded 5%. To diagnose cytomegalovirus status from the catalog of TCR beta chain sequences, a statistical classification framework was built. In a later analysis, TCR nucleotide sequences were compared against IMGT/GENE-DB human TR gene sequences so that V and J genes could be assigned. The TCRdist pipeline was used in a later analysis to assign CDR3 sequences and most-parsimonious VDJ recombination scenarios. In a later analysis, every TCR beta chain was defined by the combination of its CDR3 amino acid sequence and its V-gene family, and reads without a unique V-gene family were dropped. In a later analysis, 550 to 650 highly shared, low-generation-probability nucleotide sequences were removed to address suspected cross-contamination and a sequencing artifact. In a later analysis, a clonal expansion index for each public chain was calculated from normalized within-repertoire ranks of inferred template counts. In a later analysis, generation probabilities were computed using a VDJ recombination model fitted to out-of-frame rearrangements, and the results were checked against IGoR. In a later analysis, TCR-TCR, TCR-HLA and TCR-CMV co-occurrence was scored with hypergeometric tests, and a repertoire-size bias correction was applied to TCR pairs. A later analysis estimated false discovery rates by permuting HLA or CMV assignments 20 times. In a later analysis, co-occurring TCRs were grouped using DBSCAN, and TCRdist sequence similarity was added for clustering within HLA-allele-positive subsets. For co-occurrence clustering, repertoires with fewer than 30,000 or more than 120,000 public chains were excluded, along with roughly 5 repertoires with anomalous nucleotide sharing. TCRdb carries this immuneACCESS record with in-frame sequences only. Its versions omit some clonotypes, under half of them owing to an unresolved V gene in the studies checked, with the rest unexplained. D and trimming come from the DNA, and the V and J calls and clone size come from that table. The sample profile shows 150,000 to 250,000 clones; 82% of them were found once. The leading ten clones occupy roughly 0.095% of the sample.

The cohort was made up of approximately 670 healthy bone marrow donors. At the time of sampling, all cohort members were nominally healthy, though unrecorded immune exposures were likely present. The donor tested CMV seronegative and was one of the 352 seronegative cohort members. Every donor gave a peripheral blood sample, and the peripheral blood mononuclear cells from that sample were used for TCR beta sequencing. The Qiagen DNeasy Blood Extraction Kit was used to extract genomic DNA from the blood cell samples. The sequence joins TRBV29-1 to TRBJ2-3; TRBD1 agrees with 7 junctional bases. The material sequenced was PBMCs. This clonotype was sampled from a boy under 10 years old in good health and CMV-seronegative. For the CDR3, the sequence is CSAVGDRDTDTQYF. The base sequence is TGCAGCGCCGTTGGGGACAGAGACACAGATACGCAGTATTTT.